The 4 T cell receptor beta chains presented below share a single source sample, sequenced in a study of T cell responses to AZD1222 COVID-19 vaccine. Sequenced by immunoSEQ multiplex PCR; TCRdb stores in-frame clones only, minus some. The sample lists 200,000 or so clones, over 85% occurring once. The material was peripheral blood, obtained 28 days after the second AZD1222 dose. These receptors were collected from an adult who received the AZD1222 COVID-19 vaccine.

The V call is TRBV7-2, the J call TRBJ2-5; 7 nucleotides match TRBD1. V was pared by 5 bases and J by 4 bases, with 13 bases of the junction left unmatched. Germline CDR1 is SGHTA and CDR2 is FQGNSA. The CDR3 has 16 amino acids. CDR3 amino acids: CASSPPGTVILETQYF. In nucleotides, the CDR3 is TGTGCCAGCAGCCCGCCCGGGACAGTGATTTTAGAGACCCAGTACTTC.

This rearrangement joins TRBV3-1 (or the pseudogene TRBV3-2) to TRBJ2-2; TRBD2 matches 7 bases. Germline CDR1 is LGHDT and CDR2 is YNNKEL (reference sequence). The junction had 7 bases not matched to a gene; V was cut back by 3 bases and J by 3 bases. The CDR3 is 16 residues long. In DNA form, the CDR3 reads TGTGCCAGCAGCCAGCTTATGGGGAGGGACACCGGGGAGCTGTTTTTT. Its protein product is CASSQLMGRDTGELFF.

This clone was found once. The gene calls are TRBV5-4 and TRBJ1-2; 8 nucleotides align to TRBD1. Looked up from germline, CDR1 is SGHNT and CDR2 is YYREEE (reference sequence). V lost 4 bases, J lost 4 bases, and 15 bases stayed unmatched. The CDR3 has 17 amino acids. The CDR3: CASSLLSSGGIGYGYTF. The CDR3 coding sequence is TGTGCCAGCAGCCTTCTTTCATCAGGGGGCATCGGCTATGGCTACACCTTC. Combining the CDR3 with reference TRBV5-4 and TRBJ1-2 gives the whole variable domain ETGVTQSPTHLIKTRGQQVTLRCSSQSGHNTVSWYQQALGQGPQFIFQYYREEENGRGNFPPRFSGLQFPNYSSELNVNALELDDSALYLCASSLLSSGGIGYGYTFGSGTRLTVV.

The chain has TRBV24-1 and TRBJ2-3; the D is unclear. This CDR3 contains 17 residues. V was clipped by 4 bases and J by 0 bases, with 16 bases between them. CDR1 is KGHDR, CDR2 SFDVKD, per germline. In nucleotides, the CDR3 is TGTGCCACCAGTGACACTGACTGGACGGGCAGCACAGATACGCAGTATTTT. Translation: CATSDTDWTGSTDTQYF.